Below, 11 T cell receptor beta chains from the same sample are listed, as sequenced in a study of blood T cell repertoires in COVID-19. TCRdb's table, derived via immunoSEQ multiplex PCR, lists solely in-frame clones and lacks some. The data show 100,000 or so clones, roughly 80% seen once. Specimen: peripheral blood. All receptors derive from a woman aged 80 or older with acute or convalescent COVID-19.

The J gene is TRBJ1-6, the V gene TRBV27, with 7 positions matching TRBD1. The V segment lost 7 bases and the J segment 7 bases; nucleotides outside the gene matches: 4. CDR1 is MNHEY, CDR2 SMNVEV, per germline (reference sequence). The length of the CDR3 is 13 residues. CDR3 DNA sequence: TGTGCCAGCAAAACAGGGGTGAATTCACCCCTCCACTTT. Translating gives CASKTGVNSPLHF.

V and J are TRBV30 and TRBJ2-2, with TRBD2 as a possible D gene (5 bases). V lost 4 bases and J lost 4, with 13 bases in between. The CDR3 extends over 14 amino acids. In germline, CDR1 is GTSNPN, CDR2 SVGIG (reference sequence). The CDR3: CAWKVTGITGELFF. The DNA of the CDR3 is TGTGCCTGGAAGGTGACGGGGATCACCGGGGAGCTGTTTTTT.

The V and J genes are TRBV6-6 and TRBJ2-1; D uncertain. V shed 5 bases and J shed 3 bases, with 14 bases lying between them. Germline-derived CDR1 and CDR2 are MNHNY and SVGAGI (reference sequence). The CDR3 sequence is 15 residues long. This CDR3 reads CASSDDTSYYNEQFF. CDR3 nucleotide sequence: TGTGCCAGCAGTGACGACACCTCTTACTACAATGAGCAGTTCTTC.

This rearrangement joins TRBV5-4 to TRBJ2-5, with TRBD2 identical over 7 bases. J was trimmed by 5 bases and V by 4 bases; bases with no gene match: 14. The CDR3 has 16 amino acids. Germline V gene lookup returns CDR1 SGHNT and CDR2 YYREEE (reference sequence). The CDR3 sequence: CASSPRRGSLGETQYF. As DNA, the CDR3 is TGTGCCAGCAGCCCCCGGCGGGGGAGTTTGGGGGAGACCCAGTACTTC.

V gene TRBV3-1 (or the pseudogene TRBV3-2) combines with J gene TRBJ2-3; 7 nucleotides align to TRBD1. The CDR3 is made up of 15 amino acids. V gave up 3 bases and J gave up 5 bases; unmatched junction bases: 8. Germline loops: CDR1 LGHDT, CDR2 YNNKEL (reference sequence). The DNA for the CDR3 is TGTGCCAGCAGCCAGATAACAGGGGCTTTAGATACGCAGTATTTT. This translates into CASSQITGALDTQYF.

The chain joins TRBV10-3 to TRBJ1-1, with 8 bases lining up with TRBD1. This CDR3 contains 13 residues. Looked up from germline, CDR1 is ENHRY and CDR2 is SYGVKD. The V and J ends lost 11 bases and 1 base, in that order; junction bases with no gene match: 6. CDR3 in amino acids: CAVTGTGNTEAFF. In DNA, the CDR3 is TGTGCCGTTACCGGGACAGGGAACACTGAAGCTTTCTTT.

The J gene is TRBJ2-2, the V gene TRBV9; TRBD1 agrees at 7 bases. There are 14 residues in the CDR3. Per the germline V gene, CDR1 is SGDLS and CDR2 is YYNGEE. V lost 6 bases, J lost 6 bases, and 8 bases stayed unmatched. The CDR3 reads CASNRDRVAGELFF. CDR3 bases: TGTGCCAGCAACCGAGACAGGGTGGCCGGGGAGCTGTTTTTT.

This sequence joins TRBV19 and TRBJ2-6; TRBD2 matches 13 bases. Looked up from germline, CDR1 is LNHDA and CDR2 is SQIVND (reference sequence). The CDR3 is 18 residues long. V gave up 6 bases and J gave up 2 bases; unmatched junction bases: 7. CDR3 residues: CASSAGTSGVPGANVLTF. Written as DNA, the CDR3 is TGTGCCAGTAGCGCCGGGACTAGCGGGGTCCCTGGGGCCAACGTCCTGACTTTC.

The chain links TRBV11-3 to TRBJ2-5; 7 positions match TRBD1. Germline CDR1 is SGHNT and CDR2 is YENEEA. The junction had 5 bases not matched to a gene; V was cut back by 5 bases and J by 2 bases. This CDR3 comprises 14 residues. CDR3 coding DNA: TGTGCCAGCAGCCCCCGACAGGGTCAAGAGACCCAGTACTTC. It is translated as CASSPRQGQETQYF.

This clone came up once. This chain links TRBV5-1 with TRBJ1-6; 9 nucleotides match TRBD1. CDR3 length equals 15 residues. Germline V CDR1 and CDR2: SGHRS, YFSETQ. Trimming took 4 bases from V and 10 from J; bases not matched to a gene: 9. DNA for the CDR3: TGCGCCAGCAGCCGAGGGACAGGGACGGAATCACCCCTCCACTTT. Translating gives CASSRGTGTESPLHF.

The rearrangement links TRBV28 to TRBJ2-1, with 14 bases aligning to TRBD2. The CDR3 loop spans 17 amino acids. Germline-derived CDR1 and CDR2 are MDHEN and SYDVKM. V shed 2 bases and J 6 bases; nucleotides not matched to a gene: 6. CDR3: CASSLGTSGRFRNEQFF. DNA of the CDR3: TGTGCCAGCAGTTTAGGGACTAGCGGGAGATTCCGCAATGAGCAGTTCTTC.